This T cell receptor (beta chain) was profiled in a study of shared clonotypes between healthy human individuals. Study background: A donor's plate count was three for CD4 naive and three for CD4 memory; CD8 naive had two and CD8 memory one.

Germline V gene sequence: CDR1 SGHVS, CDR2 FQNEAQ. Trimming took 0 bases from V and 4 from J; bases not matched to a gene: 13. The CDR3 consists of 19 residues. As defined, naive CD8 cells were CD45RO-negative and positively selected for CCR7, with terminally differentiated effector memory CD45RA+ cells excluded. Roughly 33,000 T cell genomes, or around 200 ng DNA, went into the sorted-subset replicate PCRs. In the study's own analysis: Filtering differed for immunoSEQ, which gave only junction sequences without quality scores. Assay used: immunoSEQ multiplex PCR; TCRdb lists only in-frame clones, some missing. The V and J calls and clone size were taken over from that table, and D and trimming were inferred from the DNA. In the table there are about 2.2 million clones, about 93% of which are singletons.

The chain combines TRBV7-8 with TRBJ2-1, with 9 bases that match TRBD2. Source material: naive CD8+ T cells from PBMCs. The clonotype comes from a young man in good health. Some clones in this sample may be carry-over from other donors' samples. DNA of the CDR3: TGTGCCAGCAGCTTAGCCCCCGGAGAGAGCGGGAGGACTTACAATGAGCAGTTCTTC. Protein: CASSLAPGESGRTYNEQFF. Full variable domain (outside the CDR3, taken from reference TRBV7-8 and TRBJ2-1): GAGVSQSPRYKVAKRGQDVALRCDPISGHVSLFWYQQALGQGPEFLTYFQNEAQLDKSGLPSDRFFAERPEGSVSTLKIQRTQQEDSAVYLCASSLAPGESGRTYNEQFFGPGTRLTVL.